These 13 T cell receptor beta chains came from one sample sequenced in a study of shared clonotypes between healthy human individuals. The data were produced by immunoSEQ multiplex PCR, yet TCRdb's version contains in-frame clones alone and is incomplete. The data contain some 450,000 clones, approximately 80% of them singletons. The sequenced sample consisted of PBMCs. Source of these receptors: a woman aged 40 to 49 in good health. Some clones in this sample may be carry-over from other donors' samples.

The CDR3 sequence is CAVIMAGQGNGYTF. CDR3 nucleotides: TGTGCAGTCATAATGGCCGGACAGGGAAATGGCTACACCTTC. V usage is TRBV28 and J usage is TRBJ1-2; the match to TRBD1 covers 8 bases. The CDR3 loop spans 14 amino acids. CDR1 is MDHEN and CDR2 is SYDVKM in the germline V gene.

The V and J genes are TRBV11-3 and TRBJ2-5; TRBD2 agrees at 8 bases. The V gene end was trimmed by 3 bases and the J gene end by 1 base; junction bases not matched to a gene: 1. From germline, CDR1 is SGHNT and CDR2 YENEEA. There are 14 residues in the CDR3. Here the CDR3 reads CASSFRGGQETQYF. The CDR3 DNA is TGTGCCAGCAGCTTTCGGGGGGGCCAAGAGACCCAGTACTTC.

The CDR3 spells CASSPDNGLLNYGYTF. The CDR3, as DNA: TGTGCCAGCAGCCCGGACAATGGGTTATTGAACTATGGCTACACCTTC. V usage is TRBV7-9 and J usage is TRBJ1-2; D perhaps matches TRBD1 (5 bases). Germline V gene data show CDR1 as SEHNR and CDR2 as FQNEAQ (reference sequence). This CDR3 region has 16 residues. Trimming removed 5 bases from V and 2 bases from J, with 18 bases in between.

The chain employs TRBV27 and TRBJ2-5; 7 positions match TRBD2. V dropped 2 bases and J dropped 2; count of bases not matched to a gene: 11. This CDR3 region has 17 residues. Per germline, CDR1 MNHEY and CDR2 SMNVEV (reference sequence). This chain's CDR3 is CASSLGALGGTQETQYF. CDR3 bases: TGTGCCAGCAGTTTAGGAGCTTTGGGGGGGACGCAAGAGACCCAGTACTTC.

The chain has TRBV6-5 and TRBJ1-1, with a possible D match to TRBD1 (5 bases). The CDR3 is 15 residues long. V was clipped by 5 bases and J by 0 bases, with 13 bases between them. Germline V gene lookup returns CDR1 MNHEY and CDR2 SVGAGI. The CDR3 loop reads CASSPPGLLNTEAFF. CDR3 nucleotide sequence: TGTGCCAGCAGTCCCCCGGGACTCTTGAACACTGAAGCTTTCTTT.

This chain links TRBV18 with TRBJ2-7; maybe TRBD1 (7 bases). The ends were cut back, 3 bases at V and 4 bases at J, with 19 bases in the middle. CDR3 length: 16 residues. Germline loops: CDR1 KGHSH, CDR2 LQKENI. The CDR3 loop is CASSPPGSQGGYEQYF. The DNA for the CDR3 is TGTGCCAGCTCACCCCCGGGATCGCAGGGGGGTTACGAGCAGTACTTC.

The chain employs TRBV5-1 and TRBJ2-1, with 10 nucleotides matching TRBD1. Per the germline V gene, CDR1 is SGHRS and CDR2 is YFSETQ. The CDR3 spans 16 residues. V was clipped by 3 bases and J by 5 bases; unmatched bases: 8. Written as DNA, the CDR3 is TGCGCCAGCAGCTGGATGACAGGGGGCCTAGACAATGAGCAGTTCTTC. It yields the protein CASSWMTGGLDNEQFF. The whole variable domain, remainder taken from reference TRBV5-1 and TRBJ2-1, is KAGVTQTPRYLIKTRGQQVTLSCSPISGHRSVSWYQQTPGQGLQFLFEYFSETQRNKGNFPGRFSGRQFSNSRSEMNVSTLELGDSALYLCASSWMTGGLDNEQFFGPGTRLTVL.

The chain uses TRBV27 and TRBJ2-4; D possibly corresponds to TRBD2 (5 bases). Trimming shortened V by 0 bases and J by 0 bases, and 12 bases separated the two germline ends. Germline assignment: CDR1 MNHEY and CDR2 SMNVEV (reference sequence). The CDR3 has 17 residues. The CDR3 DNA reads TGTGCCAGCAGTTTATCATCGGGAATGATAGCCAAAAACATTCAGTACTTC. Its protein product is CASSLSSGMIAKNIQYF.

V gene TRBV10-3 combines with J gene TRBJ2-4; possible D gene TRBD2, 6 bases. Per germline, CDR1 ENHRY and CDR2 SYGVKD. V dropped 0 bases and J dropped 9 bases, with 12 bases sitting between them. The CDR3 is 14 residues long. The CDR3 spells CAISESGGQIIQYF. The CDR3 DNA follows: TGTGCCATCAGTGAGTCCGGAGGGCAGATCATTCAGTACTTC.

Remarks on this clone: Being one base from a much bigger clone, this may be a read error. The rearrangement links TRBV6-5 to TRBJ1-5; D remains unclear. The CDR3 length is 12 residues. The V gene's germline CDR1 is MNHEY and CDR2 SVGAGI. Deletions cut 6 bases from V and 6 bases from J, with 9 bases between. CDR3 coding DNA: TGTGCCAGCAGACTTGTCGCTCAGCCCCAGCATTTT. The encoded protein is CASRLVAQPQHF.

The chain combines TRBV11-2 with TRBJ2-7; 14 positions agree with TRBD2. Germline trimming cut 5 bases from V and 2 bases from J; bases unmatched to any gene: 5. Germline CDR1 and CDR2: SGHAT and FQNNGV. The CDR3 is made up of 16 amino acids. As DNA, the CDR3 is TGTGCCAGCAGCACGGGGACTAGCGGGAGTGCCTACGAGCAGTACTTC. This codes for CASSTGTSGSAYEQYF.

The rearrangement links TRBV11-2 to TRBJ2-7, with D maybe TRBD2 (6 bases). V lost 3 bases to trimming and J lost 4 bases, with 13 bases between them. In germline, CDR1 is SGHAT, CDR2 FQNNGV. The CDR3 extends over 14 amino acids. The CDR3 DNA sequence: TGTGCCAGCAGCTTCTACGGGAGCGCATACGAGCAGTACTTC. Protein product: CASSFYGSAYEQYF.

This clone was recorded once. The rearrangement uses TRBV4-3 and TRBJ2-4; TRBD2 agrees at 11 bases. Losses at the gene ends were 1 base for V and 3 bases for J; bases not matched to a gene: 5. In germline, CDR1 is LGHNA, CDR2 YSLEER. The CDR3 sequence is 17 residues long. The CDR3 here is CASSQVSGREGKNIQYF. The CDR3, as DNA: TGCGCCAGCAGCCAAGTTAGCGGGAGGGAGGGCAAAAACATTCAGTACTTC.